This T cell receptor (beta chain) was recovered during a study of cytomegalovirus exposure and HLA in healthy donors. The ends were cut back, 10 bases at V and 0 bases at J, with 14 bases in the middle. This CDR3 contains 14 residues. Germline-derived CDR1 and CDR2 are SGHTA and FQGNSA. Points from the study as a whole: Reports described diagnosis of cytomegalovirus status by the classifier as highly specific and sensitive.

As for this clone: Antigen specificity is unknown.

Some clones are missing from TCRdb's copy, which holds only in-frame ones; the method was immunoSEQ multiplex PCR. The sample shows some 260,000 clones, less than 95% of them seen only once. The sample comprised PBMCs. This receptor was obtained from a woman in her thirties in good health and CMV-seronegative. The chain joins TRBV7-2 to TRBJ2-3; no clear D. The CDR3 nucleotides are TGTGCCACCTCACAGAGCTCTAGCACAGATACGCAGTATTTT. The encoded protein is CATSQSSSTDTQYF.